These T cell receptor beta chains were read from a single sample in a study of shared clonotypes between healthy human individuals. This table comes from immunoSEQ multiplex PCR, and its TCRdb copy is limited to in-frame clones, with some not included. Among about 2.1 million clones listed, 93% were seen once. Sequencing input: naive CD8+ T cells from PBMCs. The origin of the receptors is a man between 18 and 29 years old in good health. Some clones in this sample may be carry-over from other donors' samples. Both conserved end residues are part of each CDR3. The order of the fields is J gene, V gene, D gene, clone size, CDR3 DNA, CDR3 protein. D genes are given only for firm matches. The size of a clone is reported for some rows only, either as once, few or many, or as a class for expanded clones.

j_call: TRBJ1-3; v_call: TRBV6-1; d_call: .; clone_size: .; cdr3_nt: TGTGCCAGCAGTGAAAGTGGGGGTACTGGAAACACCATATATTTT; cdr3_aa: CASSESGGTGNTIYF
j_call: TRBJ2-2; v_call: TRBV6-5; d_call: .; clone_size: .; cdr3_nt: TGTGCCAGCAGCATGGATACTGAGAACACCGGGGAGCTGTTTTTT; cdr3_aa: CASSMDTENTGELFF
j_call: TRBJ2-7; v_call: TRBV5-6; d_call: .; clone_size: .; cdr3_nt: TGTGCCAGCAGCCCCGGGGCCAGTCTCCGCTACGAGCAGTACTTC; cdr3_aa: CASSPGASLRYEQYF
j_call: TRBJ2-7; v_call: TRBV6-5; d_call: TRBD1; clone_size: .; cdr3_nt: TGTGCCAGCAGCCTCGGACAGGGATTAACCTACGAGCAGTACTTC; cdr3_aa: CASSLGQGLTYEQYF
j_call: TRBJ2-3; v_call: TRBV5-8; d_call: .; clone_size: .; cdr3_nt: TGTGCCAGCCGAAGCCCGTCTAGCACAGATACGCAGTATTTT; cdr3_aa: CASRSPSSTDTQYF
j_call: TRBJ1-5; v_call: TRBV9; d_call: TRBD1; clone_size: .; cdr3_nt: TGTGCCAGCAGCGTAGATTTCGGGTTGGGGACAGGGCCCCTTTTTAGCAATCAGCCCCAGCATTTT; cdr3_aa: CASSVDFGLGTGPLFSNQPQHF
j_call: TRBJ2-2; v_call: TRBV18; d_call: .; clone_size: .; cdr3_nt: TGTGCCAGCTCACCAGACCGGGTAGCGGCAAACACCGGGGAGCTGTTTTTT; cdr3_aa: CASSPDRVAANTGELFF
j_call: TRBJ2-5; v_call: TRBV18; d_call: TRBD2; clone_size: .; cdr3_nt: TGTGCCAGCTCAGAAAGCGGGACAGAGACCCAGTACTTC; cdr3_aa: CASSESGTETQYF
j_call: TRBJ2-2; v_call: TRBV29-1; d_call: .; clone_size: .; cdr3_nt: TGCAGCGTAACCAGGAAGGGCGGGGAGCTGTTTTTT; cdr3_aa: CSVTRKGGELFF
j_call: TRBJ2-7; v_call: TRBV2; d_call: .; clone_size: once; cdr3_nt: TGTGCCAGCAGTGAACGAGGGTCCTACGAGCAGTACTTC; cdr3_aa: CASSERGSYEQYF
j_call: TRBJ2-4; v_call: TRBV10-2; d_call: .; clone_size: .; cdr3_nt: TGCGCCAGCAGTGAGTCGTATATCGGGGGTAAAGCCAAAAACATTCAGTACTTC; cdr3_aa: CASSESYIGGKAKNIQYF
j_call: TRBJ1-5; v_call: TRBV7-2; d_call: .; clone_size: once; cdr3_nt: TGTGCCAGCAGCTTAGGGGGGCGCGGGCAGCCCCAGCATTTT; cdr3_aa: CASSLGGRGQPQHF
j_call: TRBJ2-1; v_call: TRBV5-6; d_call: .; clone_size: .; cdr3_nt: TGTGCCAGCAGCTCGGCCTCGGCGGGCTACAATGAGCAGTTCTTC; cdr3_aa: CASSSASAGYNEQFF
j_call: TRBJ2-7; v_call: TRBV11-2; d_call: .; clone_size: .; cdr3_nt: TGTGCCAGCAGCTCCGGACCCTACGAGCAGTACTTC; cdr3_aa: CASSSGPYEQYF
j_call: TRBJ2-7; v_call: TRBV7-2; d_call: .; clone_size: .; cdr3_nt: TGTGCCAGCAGCTTAGAAACCCGGTGGAGTACCCCGAACGAGCAGTACTTC; cdr3_aa: CASSLETRWSTPNEQYF
j_call: TRBJ1-2; v_call: TRBV11-2; d_call: .; clone_size: .; cdr3_nt: TGTGCCAGCAGCTTCTCTCCCGGGTTCAACACCTTC; cdr3_aa: CASSFSPGFNTF
j_call: TRBJ2-7; v_call: TRBV18; d_call: TRBD1; clone_size: .; cdr3_nt: TGTGCCAGCTCACCAGCGGTCAACAGGGGTTTGTACGAGCAGTACTTC; cdr3_aa: CASSPAVNRGLYEQYF
j_call: TRBJ2-7; v_call: TRBV4-1; d_call: .; clone_size: .; cdr3_nt: TGCGCCAGCAGCCAAGATGAACGGGTCGTCTCGTACGAGCAGTACTTC; cdr3_aa: CASSQDERVVSYEQYF
j_call: TRBJ2-7; v_call: TRBV11-2; d_call: .; clone_size: .; cdr3_nt: TGTGCCAGCAGCTTTGGGCGGACCTACGAGCAGTACTTC; cdr3_aa: CASSFGRTYEQYF
j_call: TRBJ2-1; v_call: TRBV27; d_call: TRBD2; clone_size: .; cdr3_nt: TGTGCCAGCAGTACACGGACTAGCGGGAGATACGACAATGAGCAGTTCTTC; cdr3_aa: CASSTRTSGRYDNEQFF
j_call: TRBJ2-7; v_call: TRBV30; d_call: TRBD2; clone_size: .; cdr3_nt: TGTGCCTGGAGTCTGGGCGGGGGGTACGAGCAGTACTTC; cdr3_aa: CAWSLGGGYEQYF
j_call: TRBJ1-5; v_call: TRBV4-1; d_call: TRBD1; clone_size: .; cdr3_nt: TGCGCCAGCAGCCAGACAGGGTTAAGCAATCAGCCCCAGCATTTT; cdr3_aa: CASSQTGLSNQPQHF
j_call: TRBJ1-4; v_call: TRBV5-1; d_call: .; clone_size: .; cdr3_nt: TGCGCCAGCAGCTCAGACAGCAGGAATGAAAAACTGTTTTTT; cdr3_aa: CASSSDSRNEKLFF
j_call: TRBJ2-4; v_call: TRBV19; d_call: .; clone_size: .; cdr3_nt: TGTGCCAGTAGTATCAGTTTCGGCGGGACCGAGGTCGCCAAAAACATTCAGTACTTC; cdr3_aa: CASSISFGGTEVAKNIQYF
j_call: TRBJ2-1; v_call: TRBV18; d_call: .; clone_size: .; cdr3_nt: TGTGCCAGCTCCCCCGGGACTGGGCAGTTCTTC; cdr3_aa: CASSPGTGQFF